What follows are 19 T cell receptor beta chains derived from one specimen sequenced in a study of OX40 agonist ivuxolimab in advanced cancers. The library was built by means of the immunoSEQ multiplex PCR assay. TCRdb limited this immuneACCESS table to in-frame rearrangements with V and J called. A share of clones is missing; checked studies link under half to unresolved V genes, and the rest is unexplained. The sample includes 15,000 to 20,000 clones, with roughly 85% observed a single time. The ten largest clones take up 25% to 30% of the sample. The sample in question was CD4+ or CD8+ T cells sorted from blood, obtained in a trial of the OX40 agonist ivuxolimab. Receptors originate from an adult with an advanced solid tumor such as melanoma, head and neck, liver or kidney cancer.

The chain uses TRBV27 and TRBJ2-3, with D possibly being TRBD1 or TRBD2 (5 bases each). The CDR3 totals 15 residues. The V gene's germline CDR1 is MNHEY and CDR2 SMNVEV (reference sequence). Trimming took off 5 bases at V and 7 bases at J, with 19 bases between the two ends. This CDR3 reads CASSEGQGASYTQYF. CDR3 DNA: TGTGCCAGCAGTGAGGGGCAGGGAGCGAGTTATACGCAGTATTTT.

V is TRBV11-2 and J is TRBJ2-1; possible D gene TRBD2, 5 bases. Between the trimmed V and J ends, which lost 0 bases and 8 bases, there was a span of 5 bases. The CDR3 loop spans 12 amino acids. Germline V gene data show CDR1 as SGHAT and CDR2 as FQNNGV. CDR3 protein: CASSLEGDEQFF. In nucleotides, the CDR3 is TGTGCCAGCAGCTTAGAGGGAGATGAGCAGTTCTTC.

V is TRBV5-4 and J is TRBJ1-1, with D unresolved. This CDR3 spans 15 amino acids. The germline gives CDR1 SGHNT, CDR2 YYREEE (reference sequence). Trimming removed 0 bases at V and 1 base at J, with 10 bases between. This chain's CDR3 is CASSLVAGGNTEAFF. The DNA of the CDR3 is TGTGCCAGCAGCTTGGTGGCGGGAGGGAACACTGAAGCTTTCTTT.

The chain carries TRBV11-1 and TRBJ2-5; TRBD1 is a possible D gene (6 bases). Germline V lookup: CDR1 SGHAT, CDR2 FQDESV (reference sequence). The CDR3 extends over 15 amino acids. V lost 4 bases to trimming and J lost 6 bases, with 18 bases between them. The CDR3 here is CASSSPGQPRKTQYF. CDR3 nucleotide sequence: TGTGCCAGCAGCTCTCCGGGACAACCGAGGAAGACCCAGTACTTC.

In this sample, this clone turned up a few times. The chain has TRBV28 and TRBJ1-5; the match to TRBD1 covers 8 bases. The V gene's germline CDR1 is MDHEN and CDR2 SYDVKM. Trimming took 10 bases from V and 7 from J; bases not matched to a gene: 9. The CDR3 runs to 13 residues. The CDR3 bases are TGTGCCATCCGCCCCCCAGGGGGCCAGCCCCAGCATTTT. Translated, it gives CAIRPPGGQPQHF.

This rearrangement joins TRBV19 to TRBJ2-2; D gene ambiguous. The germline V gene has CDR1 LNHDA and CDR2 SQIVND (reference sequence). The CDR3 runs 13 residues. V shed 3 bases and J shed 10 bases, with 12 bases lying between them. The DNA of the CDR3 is TGTGCCAGTAGTATCCGGAGCGTAGTGGAGCTGTTTTTT. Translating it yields CASSIRSVVELFF.

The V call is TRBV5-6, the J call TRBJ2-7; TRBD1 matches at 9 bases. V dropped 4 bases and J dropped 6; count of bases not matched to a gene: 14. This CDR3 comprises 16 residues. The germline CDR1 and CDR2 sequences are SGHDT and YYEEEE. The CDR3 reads CASSTTDRGFVSEQYF. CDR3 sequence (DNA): TGTGCCAGCAGCACGACAGACAGGGGGTTTGTAAGCGAGCAGTACTTC.

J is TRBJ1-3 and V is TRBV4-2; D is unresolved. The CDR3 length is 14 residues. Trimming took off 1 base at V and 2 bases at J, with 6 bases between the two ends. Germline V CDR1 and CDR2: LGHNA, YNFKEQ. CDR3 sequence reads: CASSQVTTGNTIYF. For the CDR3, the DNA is TGTGCCAGCAGCCAAGTGACAACTGGAAACACCATATATTTT.

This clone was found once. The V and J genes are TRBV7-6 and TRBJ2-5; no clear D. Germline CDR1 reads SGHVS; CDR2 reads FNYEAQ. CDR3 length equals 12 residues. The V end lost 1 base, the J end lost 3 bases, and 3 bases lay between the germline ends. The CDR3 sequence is CASSLVEETQYF. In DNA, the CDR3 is TGTGCCAGCAGCTTAGTTGAAGAGACCCAGTACTTC. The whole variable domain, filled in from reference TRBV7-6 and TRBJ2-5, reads GAGVSQSPRYKVTKRGQDVALRCDPISGHVSLYWYRQALGQGPEFLTYFNYEAQQDKSGLPNDRFSAERPEGSISTLTIQRTEQRDSAMYRCASSLVEETQYFGPGTRLLVL.

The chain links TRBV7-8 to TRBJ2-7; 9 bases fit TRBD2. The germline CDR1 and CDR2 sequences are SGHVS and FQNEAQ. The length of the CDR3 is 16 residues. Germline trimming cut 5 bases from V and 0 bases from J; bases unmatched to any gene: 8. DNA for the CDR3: TGTGCCAGCAGCCCGGCGGGGGGGGAAAGCTCCTACGAGCAGTACTTC. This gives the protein CASSPAGGESSYEQYF.

In nucleotides, the CDR3 is TGTGCCAGCAGCTTAGCGCGTCCAGGGGAGATAACTCAGCCCCAGCATTTT. As protein: CASSLARPGEITQPQHF. This chain links TRBV7-2 with TRBJ1-5; perhaps TRBD1 as D (6 bases). Germline CDR1 and CDR2: SGHTA and FQGNSA. The length of the CDR3 is 17 residues. V was trimmed by 0 bases and J by 6 bases, leaving 18 bases between them.

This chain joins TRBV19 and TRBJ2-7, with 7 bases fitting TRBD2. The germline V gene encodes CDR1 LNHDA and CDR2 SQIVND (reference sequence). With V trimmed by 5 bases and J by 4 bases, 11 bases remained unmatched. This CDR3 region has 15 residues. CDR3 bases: TGTGCCAGTAGTGGGGCGGGGGATCCTTCGTACGAGCAGTACTTC. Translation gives CASSGAGDPSYEQYF.

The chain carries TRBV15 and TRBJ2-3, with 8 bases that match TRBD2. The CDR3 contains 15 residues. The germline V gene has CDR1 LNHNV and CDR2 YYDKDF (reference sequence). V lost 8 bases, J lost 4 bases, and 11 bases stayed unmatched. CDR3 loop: CATSPRLARADTQYF. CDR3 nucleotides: TGTGCCACCTCGCCCCGACTAGCGAGGGCAGATACGCAGTATTTT.

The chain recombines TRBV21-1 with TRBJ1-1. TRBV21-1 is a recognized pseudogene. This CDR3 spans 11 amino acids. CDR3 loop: CASSPNTEAFF. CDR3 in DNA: TGTGCCAGCAGCCCGAACACTGAAGCTTTCTTT.

CDR3 residues: CASSFLSSYEQYF. The CDR3 region has the DNA TGTGCCAGCAGCTTCCTCTCATCCTACGAGCAGTACTTC. This chain links TRBV5-8 with TRBJ2-7; unclear D gene. V lost 2 bases and J lost 1, with 7 bases in between. The CDR3 length is 13 residues. Germline CDR1 and CDR2: SGHTS and YDEGEE. The whole variable domain, filled in from reference TRBV5-8 and TRBJ2-7, reads EAGVTQSPTHLIKTRGQQATLRCSPISGHTSVYWYQQALGLGLQFLLWYDEGEERNRGNFPPRFSGRQFPNYSSELNVNALELEDSALYLCASSFLSSYEQYFGPGTRLTVT.

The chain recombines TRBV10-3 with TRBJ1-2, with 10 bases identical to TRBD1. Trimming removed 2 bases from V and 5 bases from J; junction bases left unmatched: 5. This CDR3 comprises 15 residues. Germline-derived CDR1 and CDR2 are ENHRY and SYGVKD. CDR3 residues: CAISEPRTGGYGYTF. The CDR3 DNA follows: TGTGCCATCAGTGAGCCGCGGACAGGGGGGTATGGCTACACCTTC.

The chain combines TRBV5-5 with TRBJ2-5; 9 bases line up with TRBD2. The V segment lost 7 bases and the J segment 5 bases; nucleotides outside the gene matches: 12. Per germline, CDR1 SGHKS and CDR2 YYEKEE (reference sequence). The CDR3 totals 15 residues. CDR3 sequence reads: CASPAGRGRGETQYF. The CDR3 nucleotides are TGTGCCAGCCCCGCGGGACGCGGGAGGGGGGAGACCCAGTACTTC.

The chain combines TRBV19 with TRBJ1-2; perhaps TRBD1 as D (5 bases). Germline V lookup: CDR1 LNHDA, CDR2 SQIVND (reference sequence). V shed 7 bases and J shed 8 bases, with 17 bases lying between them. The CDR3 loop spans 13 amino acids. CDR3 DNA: TGTGCCAGTAAGGGGACCGGTGTGAACGGCTACACCTTC. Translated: CASKGTGVNGYTF. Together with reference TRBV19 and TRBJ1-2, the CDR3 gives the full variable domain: DGGITQSPKYLFRKEGQNVTLSCEQNLNHDAMYWYRQDPGQGLRLIYYSQIVNDFQKGDIAEGYSVSREKKESFPLTVTSAQKNPTAFYLCASKGTGVNGYTFGSGTRLTVV.

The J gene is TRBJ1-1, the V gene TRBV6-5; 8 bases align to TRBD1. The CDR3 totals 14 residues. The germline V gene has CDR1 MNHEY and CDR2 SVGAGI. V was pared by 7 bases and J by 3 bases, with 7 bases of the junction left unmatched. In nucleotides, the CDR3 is TGTGCCAGCACGGCAGGGGGCTGGGACACTGAAGCTTTCTTT. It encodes CASTAGGWDTEAFF.